This T cell receptor beta chain was recovered during a study of blood T cell repertoires in COVID-19. Study context: COVID-19 samples from acute and convalescent phases originated in the United States, Italy and Spain.

V shed 7 bases, J shed 5 bases, and the junction held 3 bases outside the gene matches. The CDR3 totals 14 residues. CDR1 LNHNV and CDR2 YYDKDF come from the germline V gene (reference sequence). The method was immunoSEQ multiplex PCR; TCRdb's version includes in-frame clones alone and lacks a portion of them. The table lists roughly 310,000 clones, roughly 88% of them singletons. The rearrangement joins TRBV15 to TRBJ1-4, with TRBD1 matching over 11 bases. This clonotype was sampled from a woman aged 30 to 39 with COVID-19, enrolled during active disease. The sequenced sample consisted of peripheral blood. CDR3 in DNA: TGTGCCACCAACGGACAGGGGGCAAATGAAAAACTGTTTTTT. It translates to CATNGQGANEKLFF.